This T cell receptor beta chain originates from a study of blood T cell repertoires in COVID-19. V lost 2 bases and J lost 0; bases outside the gene matches: 3. CDR1 and CDR2 (germline): SGHRS, YFSETQ. The CDR3 is 16 amino acids. The assay was immunoSEQ multiplex PCR, and TCRdb's table has in-frame clones only and misses some. The repertoire holds approximately 150,000 clones, with around 83% as singletons. The sample taken for sequencing was peripheral blood. This chain links TRBV5-1 with TRBJ2-3, with TRBD2 matching 10 bases. The clonotype comes from a woman between 65 and 79 years old who had recovered from COVID-19. In nucleotides, the CDR3 is TGCGCCAGCAGCTTAGGACTAGCGGCTAGCACAGATACGCAGTATTTT. It encodes CASSLGLAASTDTQYF.